Listed below are T cell receptor beta chains from one sample, sequenced in a study of blood T cell repertoires in COVID-19. TCRdb's table, derived via immunoSEQ multiplex PCR, lists solely in-frame clones and lacks some. The sample carries around 340,000 clones, roughly nine tenths recorded once. The sample taken for sequencing was peripheral blood. These TCRs come from a woman aged 55-75 years with COVID-19, enrolled during active disease. The CDR3 runs from the conserved cysteine through the conserved F or W.

V	J	CDR3
TRBV19	TRBJ2-6	CASSRPGGSGANVLTF
TRBV29-1	TRBJ1-3	CSVESTGNTIYF
TRBV7-9	TRBJ2-1	CASSISGGYNEQFF
TRBV5-1	TRBJ1-6	CASSSSGQWGSPLHF
TRBV25-1	TRBJ2-1	CASSENRPGRSYNEQFF
TRBV5-1	TRBJ1-1	CASSQNTEAFF
TRBV2	TRBJ1-2	CASSEGGGALNYGYTF
TRBV10-3	TRBJ2-1	CAISERGRGEQFF
TRBV7-2	TRBJ1-2	CASSLGRGNYGYTF
TRBV5-1	TRBJ1-2	CASSLTPGALYGYTF
TRBV5-8	TRBJ1-1	CASKGWNTEAFF
TRBV6-5	TRBJ1-6	CASSGVPSPLHF
TRBV5-4	TRBJ1-5	CASSHGRGADQPQHF
TRBV18	TRBJ2-3	CASSSGLAGTTDTQYF
TRBV10-3	TRBJ1-4	CAISETGEVKKLFF